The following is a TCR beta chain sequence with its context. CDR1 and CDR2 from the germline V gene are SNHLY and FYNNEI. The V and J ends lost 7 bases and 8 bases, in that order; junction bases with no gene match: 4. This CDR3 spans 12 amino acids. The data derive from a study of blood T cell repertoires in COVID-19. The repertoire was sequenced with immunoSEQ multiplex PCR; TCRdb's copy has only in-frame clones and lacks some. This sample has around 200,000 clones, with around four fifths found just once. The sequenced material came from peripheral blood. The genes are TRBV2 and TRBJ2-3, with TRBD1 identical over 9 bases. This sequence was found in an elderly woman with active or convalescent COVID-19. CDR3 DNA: TGTGCCAGCACGGACAGGGGAAGTACGCAGTATTTT. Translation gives CASTDRGSTQYF. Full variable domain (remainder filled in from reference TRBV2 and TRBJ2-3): EPEVTQTPSHQVTQMGQEVILRCVPISNHLYFYWYRQILGQKVEFLVSFYNNEISEKSEIFDDQFSVERPDGSNFTLKIRSTKLEDSAMYFCASTDRGSTQYFGPGTRLTVL.